This TCR beta chain comes out of a study of tumor-infiltrating lymphocytes in primary liver carcinoma. Total RNA and DNA came together from around 18-30 mg of bulk tissue without cell sorting. Reverse transcription of roughly 0.45 ug total RNA with a constant-region primer produced TCR beta cDNA. Three rounds of nested multiplex PCR with slightly modified ARM-PCR produced TCR beta libraries. TCRdb redid the calling of the multiplex PCR reads with MiXCR, one entry per CDR3 protein. Seen here are 75,000 to 90,000 distinct CDR3 sequences, roughly 72% observed once, and the top ten hold roughly a fifth. The TCR comes from a man aged 40-49 years with primary liver carcinoma and hepatitis B virus infection. Sequencing was done on a sample of liver tumor tissue from sampling region 1. This sample's subset: tumor region T1, superior pole.

This CDR3 reads CASSSLDIGRRGNEQYF. The CDR3 DNA follows: TGTGCCAGTAGTAGCCTGGACATCGGTAGGCGAGGGAACGAGCAGTACTTC. The chain employs TRBV6-5 and TRBJ2-7; D may correspond to TRBD1 or TRBD2 (5 bases each). Trimming shortened V by 9 bases and J by 5 bases, and 29 bases separated the two germline ends. There are 17 residues in the CDR3. Germline V gene sequence: CDR1 MNHEY, CDR2 SVGAGI.